This T cell receptor beta chain was found in a study of T cells after yellow fever vaccination (dated by TCRdb to about 2019). Background for the entire study: The SMART-Seq v4 Ultra Low Input RNA kit was used to prepare libraries from fractions with low cell numbers. To follow T-cell clones before and after primary and booster YFV17D yellow fever vaccination, bulk TCR alpha and beta repertoires were sequenced over time. Two healthy male donors, one aged 18 to 29 and one aged 30 to 40 years, were included in the cohort. Bulk PBMC replicates and cell subsets were isolated from blood drawn at multiple timepoints before and after both primary and secondary immunization. Overall results and qualifications from the work: Compared with the primary T-cell response, the secondary T-cell response was faster but weaker, reaching its peak on day 5 rather than on day 15. A small fraction of clonotypes appeared in both the CD4 and CD8 compartments, likely as a result of convergent recombination. Because the study included only a couple of donors, the extent to which the findings can be generalized is limited. After the booster, most clones that had expanded after primary vaccination were detected again (approximately 95% of CD4 and around nine tenths of CD8), suggesting broad maintenance of memory. Computational filtering was required because FACS-sorted repertoires could contain abundant contaminating clonotypes from the bulk population.

The treatment or condition label on this specimen signifies: live attenuated yellow fever vaccine strain. PBMCs were isolated from peripheral blood using a standard Ficoll-Paque protocol. CD4 and CD8 T-cell fractions were isolated with Dynabeads CD4 and CD8 positive selection kits. TriZol was used to extract RNA from bulk PBMCs, CD4 and CD8 fractions, and dextramer-positive and dextramer-negative fractions. From its cysteine to its phenylalanine, the CDR3 spans 16 amino acids. Of all the DNA, just the CDR3 is kept, 48 bases in frame from base 1. The germline V gene gives CDR1 as MGHRA and CDR2 as YSYEKL. From V the trimming removes 6 bases and from J it removes 0 bases, while the gene matches leave 7 bases of the junction unaccounted for. TCR cDNA was synthesized by 5'RACE template switching, which introduced a universal primer site and unique molecular identifiers. Priming of cDNA synthesis was performed from both the TCR alpha and TCR beta constant segments. Library amplification used two PCR steps, and the second PCR step added sample barcodes and sequencing adapters. Sequencing of libraries was done on Illumina HiSeq 2500 (2x100 bp) or NovaSeq (2x150 bp). The authors' pipeline ran thus. MIGEC handled demultiplexing of reads and collapsing into UMI consensus sequences, while MiXCR performed V(D)J alignment. Vaccine-responding clonotypes were defined with edgeR using replicate PBMC samples, requiring FDR below 0.01 and a log2 fold change above 5 up to day 15. Each bulk clonotype received a CD4 or CD8 identity based on whether the sequenced CD4 or CD8 repertoire contained that clonotype at higher abundance. The public reads were run again by TCRdb, first through fastp at Q25 and then through MiXCR, and only productive beta chains were kept. Each CDR3 protein appears once, grouped with its most common genes and DNA. The V and J calls and clone size come from TCRdb's table, not from the authors' own analysis. The sample data list 170,000 or so distinct CDR3 sequences, and 5.5% to 7.5% of these were observed just once. 2.9% of the sample is held by the ten biggest clonotypes.

This clonotype was counted ten times or more. The antigen this receptor binds is unknown. It has no much larger one-base neighbor in the sample; base qualities were not kept. This sample comprised CD4+ T cells sorted from PBMCs, obtained on the day of the first yellow fever vaccination. The rearranged segments are TRBV4-1 and TRBJ1-3, and TRBD1 matches 8 of the central bases. This TCR was recovered from a man aged 18 to 29 who received the YFV17D yellow fever vaccine. The CDR3 in this case is CASSRQGPSSGNTIYF. Read as DNA, the sequence is TGCGCCAGCAGTAGACAGGGGCCGAGCTCTGGAAACACCATATATTTT.